These 25 T cell receptor beta chains originate from one sample sequenced in a study of tumor-infiltrating lymphocytes in primary liver carcinoma. The researchers produced TCR beta cDNA from approximately 460 ng total RNA with a constant-region primer. Amplification in three nested multiplex PCR rounds with slightly modified ARM-PCR gave rise to TCR beta libraries. The first two PCR rounds used TRBV1-TRBV30 primers with a Cbeta primer, roughly 10 cycles each. In TCRdb, the multiplex PCR reads were re-called with MiXCR into one record per CDR3 protein. The top ten hold 9.5% of the sample, which has about 99,000 distinct CDR3 sequences, 69% seen once. The tissue used was unsorted bulk material of roughly 17-34 mg. RNA and DNA were co-extracted from it with the AllPrep DNA/RNA mini kit. Sample: liver tumor tissue from sampling region 5. Subset defined: tumor region T5, tumor centre. These receptors all come from a woman aged 60-75 years with primary liver carcinoma and hepatitis B virus infection.

With respect to this clonotype: A single base separates this from a much larger clone, so it may be a read error. The chain is built from TRBV6-6 and TRBJ2-2, with D possibly TRBD1 on 6 matching bases. CDR1 and CDR2 from the germline V gene are MNHNY and SVGAGI (reference sequence). The CDR3 has 13 residues. The CDR3 here is CATYHRATVELFF. The CDR3 nucleotides are TGTGCCACCTATCACAGGGCTACCGTGGAGCTGTTTTTT.

Worth noting for this clonotype: At one end the junction does not follow the germline gene, possibly because of a read error. CDR3 bases: TGTGCCAGCATGCAGGTTACAGGGGACACTGAAGCCTTCTTT. This gives the protein CASMQVTGDTEAFF. The J gene is TRBJ1-1, the V gene TRBV6-6; 7 bases agree with TRBD1. CDR1 is MNHNY, CDR2 SVGAGI, per germline (reference sequence). The CDR3 has 14 amino acids.

With respect to this clonotype: A much larger clone sits a single nucleotide away, making a read error possible. The chain employs TRBV4-1 and TRBJ2-3, with 13 positions matching TRBD2. Germline V lookup: CDR1 MGHRA, CDR2 YSYEKL. This CDR3 contains 18 residues. CDR3 sequence: CARSNPKRGLAGEGTQYF. CDR3 bases: TGCGCCCGCAGCAATCCAAAGCGCGGACTAGCGGGAGAGGGTACGCAGTATTTT.

V usage is TRBV11-1 and J usage is TRBJ2-1; D is perhaps TRBD2 (6 bases). The CDR3 consists of 16 residues. V lost 5 bases and J 8 bases, leaving 22 bases between the germline ends. Looked up from germline, CDR1 is SGHAT and CDR2 is FQDESV (reference sequence). The DNA for the CDR3 is TGTGCCAGCAGCGCGACTAGGGGAAGCCAATACGATGAGCAGTTCTTC. Amino acid sequence: CASSATRGSQYDEQFF.

Remarks on this clonotype: The conserved final phenylalanine or tryptophan is absent from the CDR3, which likely points to a read error. This chain uses TRBV24-1 with TRBJ2-1, with 12 bases that match TRBD2. CDR1 and CDR2 (germline): KGHDR, SFDVKD. The length of the CDR3 is 18 residues. After removal of 2 bases from V and 4 bases from J, the junction contained 8 bases not matched to a gene. This CDR3 is CATSDSTSGGMGYNEQFL. CDR3 in DNA: TGTGCCACCAGTGATTCGACTAGCGGGGGAATGGGATACAATGAGCAGTTCTTG.

Comment on this clonotype: A much larger clone sits a single nucleotide away, making a read error possible. The genes are TRBV9 and TRBJ2-3; TRBD2 is a possible D gene (7 bases). The CDR3 contains 15 residues. V was cut by 4 bases and J by 7 bases, with 19 bases left in between. Germline V CDR1 and CDR2: SGDLS, YYNGEE. Here the CDR3 reads CASSPSGGLGNTQYF. The DNA of the CDR3 is TGTGCCAGCAGCCCCTCCGGGGGGCTAGGGAATACGCAGTATTTT.

Comment on this clonotype: A single base separates this from a much larger clone, so it may be a read error. The genes are TRBV29-1 and TRBJ2-7; D might be TRBD1 (6 bases). The CDR3 consists of 14 residues. V was pared by 8 bases and J by 1 base, with 18 bases between. Germline V gives CDR1 SQVTM, CDR2 ANQGSEA. Here the CDR3 reads CSLAGQIGSYEQYF. DNA for the CDR3: TGCAGCCTCGCAGGACAGATCGGATCCTACGAGCAGTACTTC.

As to this clonotype: It may be a read error: a sequence one base away is much more abundant. The chain uses TRBV14 and TRBJ2-7, with TRBD1 identical over 7 bases. Germline V gene sequence: CDR1 SGHDN, CDR2 FVKESK. The CDR3 sequence is 14 residues long. CDR3: CTSSQWTGGYEQYF. In DNA form, the CDR3 reads TGTACCAGCAGCCAGTGGACAGGTGGCTACGAGCAGTACTTC.

The chain employs TRBV29-1 and TRBJ2-3; D possibly matches TRBD1 or TRBD2 (5 bases each). The germline gives CDR1 SQVTM, CDR2 ANQGSEA. The CDR3 has 18 residues. Trimming took off 1 base at V and 9 bases at J, with 29 bases between the two ends. In DNA form, the CDR3 reads TGCAGCGTTGAAGCGTTGGGCAGGGTGGGGGTTAGTATAGACACGCAGTATTTT. Translating gives CSVEALGRVGVSIDTQYF.

This clonotype was seen a few times. Just one base apart from a much larger clone, this may be a read error. The chain employs TRBV10-3 and TRBJ2-1; 9 bases are a match to TRBD2. This CDR3 contains 13 residues. CDR1 ENHRY and CDR2 SYGVKD come from the germline V gene. CDR3 sequence (DNA): TGTGCCATCAGGGATAGCGGGAGAAATGAGCGGTTCTTC. Its protein is CAIRDSGRNERFF.

The chain carries TRBV20-1 and TRBJ2-3, with D perhaps TRBD1 (5 bases). Germline assignment: CDR1 DFQATT and CDR2 SNEGSKA (reference sequence). Trimming removed 0 bases from V and 1 base from J, with 11 bases in between. The CDR3 has 15 residues. CDR3 bases: TGCAGTGCTAGAGAATGGGGCAGGGGCACAGATACGCAGTATTTT. Translated: CSAREWGRGTDTQYF.

This clonotype has a handful of counts. V and J are TRBV28 and TRBJ1-2; possible D gene TRBD1, 5 bases. Trimming took off 5 bases at V and 5 bases at J, with 18 bases between the two ends. The CDR3 loop spans 15 amino acids. The germline V gene has CDR1 MDHEN and CDR2 SYDVKM. The CDR3 sequence is CASSPRTPRGYGYTF. The CDR3 DNA follows: TGTGCCAGCAGTCCGAGGACACCTCGGGGGTATGGCTACACCTTC.

Note on this clonotype: One end of the junction is discordant with germline, which a read error may explain. The rearrangement uses TRBV28 and TRBJ2-3, with D tentatively TRBD2 (6 bases). Looked up from germline, CDR1 is MDHEN and CDR2 is SYDVKM. The CDR3 contains 15 residues. Written as DNA, the CDR3 is TGTGCCAGCCTCGGCGGGGTAATTTGCACAGGTACGCAGTATTTT. Amino acids: CASLGGVICTGTQYF.

In regard to this clonotype: The junction departs from germline at one end; a sequencing error may be responsible. The chain is built from TRBV29-1 and TRBJ2-7; 7 positions agree with TRBD1. Germline V CDR1 and CDR2: SQVTM, ANQGSEA. The CDR3 runs to 15 residues. CDR3 coding DNA: TGCAGCGTTGAGGTAGGGATAGGGGGCACCTACGAGCAGTGCTTC. Encoded protein: CSVEVGIGGTYEQCF.

A single count supports this clonotype. The chain is built from TRBV6-5 and TRBJ2-2, with 9 nucleotides matching TRBD1. Germline CDR1 reads MNHEY; CDR2 reads SVGAGI. The V and J ends lost 11 bases and 4 bases, in that order; junction bases with no gene match: 14. This CDR3 is 16 amino acids long. The CDR3 DNA follows: TGTGCCTCTACAGGGACAGGGTTTAGGTCCACCGGGGAGCTGTTTTTT. Amino acids: CASTGTGFRSTGELFF.

In this sample, this clonotype is medium-sized. V and J are TRBV29-1 and TRBJ2-3, with 15 bases fitting TRBD2. CDR1 and CDR2 (germline): SQVTM, ANQGSEA. The CDR3 is 15 amino acids. With V trimmed by 5 bases and J by 4 bases, 4 bases remained unmatched. The DNA for the CDR3 is TGCAGCGTTCTGGGACTAGCGGGAGGATCAGATACGCAGTATTTT. Residues: CSVLGLAGGSDTQYF.

J is TRBJ2-4 and V is TRBV12-3 or TRBV12-4, with D possibly being TRBD1 or TRBD2 (5 bases each). The CDR3 is 16 amino acids. Trimming removed 0 bases at V and 14 bases at J, with 23 bases between. CDR3 DNA sequence: TGTGCCAGCAGTTTAGCGGTAGGGACCCTCAAAAACGTTAAGTACTTC. This translates into CASSLAVGTLKNVKYF.

This clonotype appeared once. The conserved phenylalanine or tryptophan normally closing the CDR3 is absent here, so this likely arose from a read error. The limits of the CDR3 on the DNA are not certain, so only TCRdb's listed CDR3 is given. This chain joins TRBV6-1 and TRBJ1-4. From germline, CDR1 is MNHNS and CDR2 SASEGT. Both ends counted, the CDR3 spans 14 residues. This chain's CDR3 is CASSEGATNEKLSY.

V usage is TRBV11-3 and J usage is TRBJ2-1, with D perhaps TRBD2 (5 bases). The V end was cut by 6 bases, the J end by 0 bases, with 15 bases between. The CDR3 totals 16 residues. The germline V gene has CDR1 SGHNT and CDR2 YENEEA. The CDR3 protein is CASRPRTRSSYNEQFF. For the CDR3, the DNA is TGTGCCAGCAGACCGAGGACTCGATCCTCCTACAATGAGCAGTTCTTC. The complete variable domain, with remaining parts taken from reference TRBV11-3 and TRBJ2-1, reads EAGVVQSPRYKIIEKKQPVAFWCNPISGHNTLYWYLQNLGQGPELLIRYENEEAVDDSQLPKDRFSAERLKGVDSTLKIQPAELGDSAVYLCASRPRTRSSYNEQFFGPGTRLTVL.

V gene TRBV24-1 combines with J gene TRBJ2-1; 8 bases are shared with TRBD2. The germline V gene encodes CDR1 KGHDR and CDR2 SFDVKD. The CDR3 runs to 17 residues. V lost 3 bases, J lost 9 bases, and 15 bases stayed unmatched. CDR3 nucleotides: TGTGCCACCAGTGATACTATTACCCCGGGACTAGAGGGTGAGCAGTTCTTC. Protein product: CATSDTITPGLEGEQFF.

This clonotype was recorded once. A much larger clone lies a single base off, so this may be a read error. The chain carries TRBV28 and TRBJ1-5, with D uncertain. This CDR3 contains 15 residues. The germline V gene encodes CDR1 MDHEN and CDR2 SYDVKM. Trimming pared 5 bases from V and 1 base from J, leaving 12 bases between. The CDR3 nucleotides read TGTGCCAGCAGTCGAACACGGGCAAGCAATCAGCCCCAGCATTTT. Translating it yields CASSRTRASNQPQHF.

V and J are TRBV28 and TRBJ2-5; D is unresolved. The CDR3 is made up of 17 amino acids. V lost 4 bases and J 4 bases, leaving 22 bases between the germline ends. CDR1 MDHEN and CDR2 SYDVKM come from the germline V gene. In DNA, the CDR3 is TGTGCCAGCAGTTCCAACACAGACGGCTTTGTGGGAGAGACCCAGTACTTC. This codes for CASSSNTDGFVGETQYF.

A remark on this clonotype: It is likely a read error, because the conserved phenylalanine at the end of the CDR3 is missing. The chain has TRBV5-6 and TRBJ2-2; 9 nucleotides agree with TRBD1. CDR1 and CDR2 (germline): SGHDT, YYEEEE. The trim removed 4 bases at V and 5 bases at J, leaving 6 bases unmatched. This CDR3 contains 15 residues. The CDR3 here is CASSQGQGGTGELFI. CDR3 in DNA: TGTGCCAGCAGCCAGGGACAGGGAGGGACCGGGGAGCTGTTTATT.

This chain joins TRBV29-1 and TRBJ2-3; tentative D call: TRBD1 (6 bases). With 7 bases removed from V and 4 bases from J, the gap between germline ends came to 18 bases. The CDR3 runs 14 residues. Germline CDR1 and CDR2: SQVTM and ANQGSEA. As DNA, the CDR3 is TGCAGCGCGAGGTTTGGACAGCGCGCAGATACGCAGTATTTT. Translating it yields CSARFGQRADTQYF.

As regards this clonotype: At one end the junction does not follow the germline gene, possibly because of a read error. This chain uses TRBV14 with TRBJ2-7, with a tentative D call TRBD2 (5 bases). The CDR3 has 11 residues. The germline V gene has CDR1 SGHDN and CDR2 FVKESK. The CDR3 region is CVGSQDSDFHF. The CDR3 region has the DNA TGTGTCGGCAGCCAAGATAGCGATTTCCACTTC.